Listed here are 26 T cell receptor beta chains from one sample, sequenced in a study of monozygotic twins with inflammatory bowel disease. TCRdb reprocessed the 5' RACE reads and reports one entry per CDR3 protein, with no DNA. The record lists some 150,000 distinct CDR3 sequences, of which the ten most abundant hold roughly 7%. Sequenced: blood. The receptors come from a human donor with ulcerative colitis or Crohn's disease, or a healthy co-twin of an affected twin (not recorded which).

The rearrangement uses TRBV5-5 and TRBJ2-2; TCRdb proposes TRBD1, but this gene call is untestable without DNA. In germline, CDR1 is SGHKS, CDR2 YYEKEE (reference sequence). The CDR3 has 17 residues. CDR3 protein: CASSLQLGTKNTGELFF.

The J gene is TRBJ2-2, the V gene TRBV5-1; no DNA is available, so the TRBD1 call from TCRdb remains unchecked. CDR3 size: 17 residues. In germline, CDR1 is SGHRS, CDR2 YFSETQ. The CDR3 loop is CASSLRSGASNTGELFF.

The CDR3 protein is CASSLGLAGGITGELFF. This sequence joins TRBV7-7 and TRBJ2-2; TCRdb's D gene call, TRBD2, goes unchecked for lack of DNA. This CDR3 is 17 amino acids long. Germline loops: CDR1 SSHAT, CDR2 FNYEAQ (reference sequence).

This sequence joins TRBV5-1 and TRBJ2-7. CDR3 length: 13 residues. Per the germline V gene, CDR1 is SGHRS and CDR2 is YFSETQ. The CDR3 protein is CASSSDNSYEQYF.

The rearrangement joins TRBV25-1 to TRBJ1-3; TCRdb selects TRBD1, and the lack of DNA leaves this call unchecked. The CDR3 is 15 residues long. Germline V gene sequence: CDR1 MGHDK, CDR2 SYGVNS. The CDR3: CASSAQGKTGNTIYF.

This chain links TRBV5-1 with TRBJ2-3. Germline-derived CDR1 and CDR2 are SGHRS and YFSETQ. The CDR3 runs 17 residues. CDR3 loop: CASSLARMGQRTDTQYF. The entire variable domain, with the rest obtained from reference TRBV5-1 and TRBJ2-3, is as follows: KAGVTQTPRYLIKTRGQQVTLSCSPISGHRSVSWYQQTPGQGLQFLFEYFSETQRNKGNFPGRFSGRQFSNSRSEMNVSTLELGDSALYLCASSLARMGQRTDTQYFGPGTRLTVL.

The chain uses TRBV5-1 and TRBJ2-3. Germline V gene sequence: CDR1 SGHRS, CDR2 YFSETQ. The CDR3 totals 15 residues. CDR3 loop: CASSSSTSSTDTQYF.

This sequence joins TRBV19 and TRBJ2-3; the D call of TRBD2 rests on TCRdb alone, since no DNA is present to check it. Per the germline V gene, CDR1 is LNHDA and CDR2 is SQIVND (reference sequence). CDR3 size: 15 residues. The CDR3 loop is CASSRRLGRGDTQYF. Full variable domain (remainder filled in from reference TRBV19 and TRBJ2-3): DGGITQSPKYLFRKEGQNVTLSCEQNLNHDAMYWYRQDPGQGLRLIYYSQIVNDFQKGDIAEGYSVSREKKESFPLTVTSAQKNPTAFYLCASSRRLGRGDTQYFGPGTRLTVL.

The chain is built from TRBV6-7 and TRBJ2-5. TRBV6-7 is an ORF, and what it does is uncertain. This CDR3 is built from 16 residues. CDR3 sequence reads: CASSSKWNPKEETQYF.

J is TRBJ2-7 and V is TRBV5-6; the TCRdb D gene call, TRBD1, has no DNA to confirm it. This CDR3 is built from 12 residues. Germline CDR1 is SGHDT and CDR2 is YYEEEE. The chain's CDR3 is CASSFRGREQYF.

J is TRBJ1-1 and V is TRBV5-1; absent DNA, TCRdb's TRBD1 call cannot be checked. CDR3 size: 14 residues. CDR1 and CDR2 from the germline V gene are SGHRS and YFSETQ. The CDR3 sequence: CASSSRGGVTEAFF.

The chain joins TRBV7-9 to TRBJ2-2. The CDR3 sequence is 14 residues long. Germline CDR1 reads SEHNR; CDR2 reads FQNEAQ (reference sequence). This chain's CDR3 is CASSTWTELGELFF.

CDR3 residues: CASSSGQGAADTQYF. The chain carries TRBV6-5 and TRBJ2-3; there is no DNA to check the TCRdb D call of TRBD1. The CDR3 loop spans 15 amino acids. Germline assignment: CDR1 MNHEY and CDR2 SVGAGI.

The rearrangement links TRBV30 to TRBJ1-5; as DNA is missing, the TRBD1 call by TCRdb cannot be tested. CDR1 is GTSNPN and CDR2 is SVGIG in the germline V gene (reference sequence). CDR3 length: 16 amino acids. This chain's CDR3 is CAWSAGGQAGNQPQHF.

V usage is TRBV5-4 and J usage is TRBJ1-2. Per the germline V gene, CDR1 is SGHNT and CDR2 is YYREEE (reference sequence). The CDR3 consists of 13 residues. The CDR3 region is CASSLGGLSGYTF.

V usage is TRBV5-1 and J usage is TRBJ2-1; absent DNA, TCRdb's TRBD1 call cannot be checked. The germline gives CDR1 SGHRS, CDR2 YFSETQ. This CDR3 has 14 residues. CDR3 region: CASSLTGDNNEQFF.

The J gene is TRBJ2-7, the V gene TRBV5-5. This CDR3 has 14 amino acids. Germline-derived CDR1 and CDR2 are SGHKS and YYEKEE (reference sequence). The CDR3 loop reads CASSLGGGSYEQYF. The variable domain in full, completed from reference TRBV5-5 and TRBJ2-7, reads DAGVTQSPTHLIKTRGQQVTLRCSPISGHKSVSWYQQVLGQGPQFIFQYYEKEERGRGNFPDRFSARQFPNYSSELNVNALLLGDSALYLCASSLGGGSYEQYFGPGTRLTVT.

This chain links TRBV15 with TRBJ2-7. The CDR3 contains 13 residues. Germline lookup yields CDR1 LNHNV and CDR2 YYDKDF (reference sequence). The CDR3 here is CATSSPRLLKQYF.

The chain joins TRBV7-2 to TRBJ1-5. This CDR3 has 12 amino acids. The germline gives CDR1 SGHTA, CDR2 FQGNSA. The chain's CDR3 is CASSSIDAPQHF.

The chain is built from TRBV10-3 and TRBJ1-2; no DNA is available, so the TRBD1 call from TCRdb remains unchecked. From germline, CDR1 is ENHRY and CDR2 SYGVKD. There are 13 residues in the CDR3. The CDR3 is CAISEQQGGGYTF.

The chain is built from TRBV20-1 and TRBJ2-3; TCRdb lists TRBD2, though no DNA is available to test this call. Germline lookup yields CDR1 DFQATT and CDR2 SNEGSKA (reference sequence). This CDR3 is built from 14 residues. The CDR3 reads CSASGLAGGGTQYF.

This sequence joins TRBV11-2 and TRBJ1-6; the TRBD1 assignment by TCRdb is unverifiable without DNA. Germline loops: CDR1 SGHAT, CDR2 FQNNGV. The CDR3 runs to 15 residues. This CDR3 is CASSVLRGRVSPLHF.

The V call is TRBV10-3, the J call TRBJ2-5; TCRdb designates TRBD1, a call that cannot be tested without DNA. The CDR3 is 15 amino acids. Germline V lookup: CDR1 ENHRY, CDR2 SYGVKD. The CDR3 sequence: CAISGGTGVRETQYF.

The J gene is TRBJ2-1, the V gene TRBV7-2. The germline CDR1 and CDR2 sequences are SGHTA and FQGNSA. This CDR3 has 14 amino acids. The CDR3 protein is CASNQGVGYNEQFF.

CDR3 residues: CASSLEVAGGRNEQFF. The rearrangement joins TRBV11-1 to TRBJ2-1; TCRdb outputs TRBD2, but without DNA this stays unchecked. This CDR3 is 16 amino acids long. Looked up from germline, CDR1 is SGHAT and CDR2 is FQDESV (reference sequence).

The chain has TRBV5-1 and TRBJ2-1; TCRdb's D gene call, TRBD1, goes unchecked for lack of DNA. The germline CDR1 and CDR2 sequences are SGHRS and YFSETQ. This CDR3 region has 16 residues. The CDR3 reads CASSFVLASGGNEQFF.